These T cell receptor beta chains were read from a single sample in a study of Ad26.COV2.S vaccination and SARS-CoV-2 variants. TCRdb keeps only in-frame clones here, not all; method: immunoSEQ multiplex PCR. This repertoire shows 400,000 to 500,000 clones, more than 75% found once; its top ten account for roughly 4%. The sample here was peripheral blood, taken in a trial of Ad26.COV2.S vaccine versus placebo. These receptors were obtained from a person aged 18-65 years who received the Ad26.COV2.S COVID-19 vaccine or a placebo. Each CDR3 is given without its conserved first and last residue.

v_call	j_call	cdr3_aa
TRBV7-9	TRBJ2-7	ASSFRTGVVYEQY
TRBV28	TRBJ2-7	ASRVNLDSYYEQY
TRBV3-1/TRBV3-2	TRBJ1-5	ASSPGALRTPHNQPQH
TRBV3-1/TRBV3-2	TRBJ2-1	ARSQDLGEGLAGGLYNEQF
TRBV2	TRBJ2-7	ASSGSTKNYEQY
TRBV13	TRBJ2-7	ASSPQGRGVLSYEQY
TRBV7-2	TRBJ2-3	ASSLLAGGADTQY
TRBV18	TRBJ2-3	ASSPPSNTDTQY
TRBV21-1	TRBJ1-5	ASTREGTGPNQPQH
TRBV6-2/TRBV6-3	TRBJ2-2	ASSYRGTDTGELF
TRBV4-3	TRBJ2-7	ASSRLAGGPDEQY
TRBV5-4	TRBJ2-1	ASSESGGPYNEQF
TRBV19	TRBJ2-1	ASWDRVYDEQF
TRBV5-5	TRBJ1-1	ASSPGGLDTEAF
TRBV5-5	TRBJ1-4	ASSERTGWETNEKLF
TRBV9	TRBJ2-1	ASSDQGGTGFSLGQF
TRBV30	TRBJ2-3	AWSLSGLGNTQY
TRBV10-1	TRBJ1-3	ASKGCQSSGNTIY
TRBV29-1	TRBJ1-2	SVEDSKGRNGYT
TRBV5-1	TRBJ1-3	ASSLDQGSRSGNTIY
TRBV7-3	TRBJ1-2	ASSSGMGDRGNGYT
TRBV30	TRBJ2-7	ACQRAHEQY
TRBV18	TRBJ1-5	ASSGTGNQPQH
TRBV7-2	TRBJ2-6	ASSFSGANVLT
TRBV28	TRBJ2-2	ASRGGDEAGELF
TRBV5-3	TRBJ2-1	ARSRAEQF
TRBV5-1	TRBJ2-7	ASSLGQGRYEQY
TRBV5-5	TRBJ1-2	ASSISGGQS
TRBV9	TRBJ2-1	ASTPRGDLVNNEQF
TRBV6-2/TRBV6-3	TRBJ1-3	ASSPDLGTTIY
TRBV7-3	TRBJ2-2	ASSARPGANTGELF
TRBV9	TRBJ2-3	ASSFRAGGTDTQY
TRBV11-1	TRBJ2-1	ASSPVGLQGDEQF
TRBV6-5	TRBJ2-1	ASRLAGDHNEQF
TRBV6-2/TRBV6-3	TRBJ2-2	ASSYSPGGYTGELF
TRBV24-1	TRBJ2-2	ATSDPTGELF
TRBV5-6	TRBJ2-5	ASSFEQIETQY
TRBV19	TRBJ1-6	ASSRKGRDSGISPLH
TRBV30	TRBJ1-3	AWSVTGWGIY
TRBV12-5	TRBJ1-6	ASVPGESNSPLH
TRBV7-3	TRBJ1-2	ASSLQGARGYT
TRBV5-1	TRBJ2-3	ASSLDSTDTQY
TRBV7-2	TRBJ2-3	ASSLVGGSGCTDTQY
TRBV7-9	TRBJ2-7	ASSSQVDSYEQY
TRBV6-6	TRBJ1-5	ASTLGEYLGNQPQH